This passage covers 5 T cell receptor beta chains from one sample sequenced in a study of sequential checkpoint blockade in melanoma (dated by TCRdb to about 2019). Taken with the paper, the label for treatment or condition translates to: randomized to nivolumab then ipilimumab (arm A) or the reverse (arm B). Libraries were constructed by the immunoSEQ multiplex PCR assay. Here the immuneACCESS table is served through TCRdb, limited to in-frame sequences with V and J called. Missing clones are a known gap in these copies; in checked studies unresolved V genes cover under half, and the rest lacks a known reason. Counted in this sample were 9,000 to 9,500 clones; 25% to 30% of them appeared once. Approximately 22% of the sample is held by the ten biggest clonotypes. The starting material was tumor tissue (inferred from file names), obtained from a patient given nivolumab and ipilimumab in sequence. Source of these receptors: a human donor with melanoma.

The genes are TRBV12-5 and TRBJ1-5; tentatively, D is TRBD1 (6 bases). Germline CDR1 and CDR2: LGHNT and FRNRAP. The CDR3 has 16 residues. Trimming stripped 1 base from V and 3 bases from J, with 13 bases between. CDR3 residues: CASGLDDRHLNQPQHF. The DNA of the CDR3 is TGTGCTAGTGGTTTGGATGACAGGCACCTCAATCAGCCCCAGCATTTT.

This clone has a count of ten or more. The rearrangement joins TRBV7-6 to TRBJ1-1, with D tentatively TRBD1 (5 bases). Germline CDR1 SGHVS, CDR2 FNYEAQ. This CDR3 has 14 amino acids. The V end lost 3 bases, the J end lost 2 bases, and 10 bases lay between the germline ends. CDR3 bases: TGTGCCAGCAGCTTCCGGGACGGAAACACTGAAGCTTTCTTT. Encoded protein: CASSFRDGNTEAFF.

The chain carries TRBV5-1 and TRBJ2-5; D is perhaps TRBD1 (6 bases). Trimming stripped 5 bases from V and 2 bases from J, with 13 bases between. Germline CDR1 SGHRS, CDR2 YFSETQ. CDR3 length: 14 amino acids. The CDR3 loop reads CASSSTQGQETQYF. The CDR3 bases are TGCGCCAGCAGTTCCACCCAGGGGCAAGAGACCCAGTACTTC.

The V and J genes are TRBV19 and TRBJ2-1; TRBD1 aligns across 9 bases. The CDR3 spans 15 residues. The germline CDR1 and CDR2 sequences are LNHDA and SQIVND (reference sequence). J lost 3 bases, V lost 8 bases, and 8 bases had no gene match. The CDR3 protein is CASSTGGSYYNEQFF. For the CDR3, the DNA is TGTGCCAGTTCAACAGGGGGCTCATACTACAATGAGCAGTTCTTC.

This sequence joins TRBV28 and TRBJ1-6; no firm D call. CDR3 length: 15 amino acids. Germline V gene data show CDR1 as MDHEN and CDR2 as SYDVKM. Trimming took off 4 bases at V and 9 bases at J, with 16 bases between the two ends. The chain's CDR3 is CASSSWVGEVSPLHF. The CDR3 region has the DNA TGTGCCAGCAGTTCTTGGGTCGGTGAGGTTTCACCCCTCCACTTT.